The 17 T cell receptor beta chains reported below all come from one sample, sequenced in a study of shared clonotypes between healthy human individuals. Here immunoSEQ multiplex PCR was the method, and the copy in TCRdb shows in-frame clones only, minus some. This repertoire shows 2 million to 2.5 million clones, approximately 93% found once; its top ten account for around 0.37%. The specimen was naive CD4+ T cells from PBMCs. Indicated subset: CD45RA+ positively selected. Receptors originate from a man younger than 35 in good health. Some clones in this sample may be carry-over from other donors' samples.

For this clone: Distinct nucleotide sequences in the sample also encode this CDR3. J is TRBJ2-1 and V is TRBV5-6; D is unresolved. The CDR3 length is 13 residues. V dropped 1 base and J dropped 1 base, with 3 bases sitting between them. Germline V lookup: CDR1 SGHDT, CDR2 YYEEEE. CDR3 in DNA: TGTGCCAGCAGCTTGAGTTCCTACAATGAGCAGTTCTTC. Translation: CASSLSSYNEQFF.

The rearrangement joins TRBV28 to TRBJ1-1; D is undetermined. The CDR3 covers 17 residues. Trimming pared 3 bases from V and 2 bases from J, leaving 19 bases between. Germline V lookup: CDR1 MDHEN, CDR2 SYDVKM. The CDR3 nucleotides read TGTGCCAGCAGTTTCCTAAACCCCCGGGCCAGAAACACTGAAGCTTTCTTT. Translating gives CASSFLNPRARNTEAFF.

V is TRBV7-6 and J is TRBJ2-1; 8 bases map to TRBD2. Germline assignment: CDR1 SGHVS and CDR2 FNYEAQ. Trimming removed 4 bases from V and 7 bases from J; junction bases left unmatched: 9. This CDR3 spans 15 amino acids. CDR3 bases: TGTGCCAGCAGCTACCTAGCGGGCAGTTTTAATGAGCAGTTCTTC. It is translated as CASSYLAGSFNEQFF.

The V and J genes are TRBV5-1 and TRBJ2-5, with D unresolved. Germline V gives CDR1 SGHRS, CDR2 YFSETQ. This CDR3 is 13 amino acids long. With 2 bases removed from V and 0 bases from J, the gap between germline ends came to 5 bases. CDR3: CASSFDDQETQYF. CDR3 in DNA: TGCGCCAGCAGCTTTGACGACCAAGAGACCCAGTACTTC.

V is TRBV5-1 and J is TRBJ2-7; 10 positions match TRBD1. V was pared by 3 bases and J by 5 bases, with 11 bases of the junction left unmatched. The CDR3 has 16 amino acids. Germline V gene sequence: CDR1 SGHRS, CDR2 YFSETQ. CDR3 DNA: TGCGCCAGCAGCTCCTCGTGGGACAGGGGAGGAAACGAGCAGTACTTC. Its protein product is CASSSSWDRGGNEQYF.

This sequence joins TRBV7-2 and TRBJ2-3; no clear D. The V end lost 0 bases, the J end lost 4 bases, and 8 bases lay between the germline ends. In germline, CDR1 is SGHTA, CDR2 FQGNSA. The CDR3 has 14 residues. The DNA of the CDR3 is TGTGCCAGCAGCTTAGCGGGGTCTCCAGATACGCAGTATTTT. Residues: CASSLAGSPDTQYF.

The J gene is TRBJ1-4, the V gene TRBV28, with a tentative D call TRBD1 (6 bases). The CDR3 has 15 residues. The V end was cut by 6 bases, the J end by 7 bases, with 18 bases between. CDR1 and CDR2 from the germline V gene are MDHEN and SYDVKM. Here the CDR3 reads CASRSTRQAPEKLFF. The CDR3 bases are TGTGCCAGCAGAAGCACACGACAGGCCCCTGAAAAACTGTTTTTT.

The CDR3 protein is CASSHRDIPNSPLHF. The CDR3 region has the DNA TGTGCCAGCAGCCACCGGGACATCCCAAATTCACCCCTCCACTTT. V is TRBV7-9 and J is TRBJ1-6; possibly TRBD1 for D (6 bases). The CDR3 runs 15 residues. CDR1 SEHNR and CDR2 FQNEAQ come from the germline V gene (reference sequence). The V and J ends lost 5 bases and 7 bases respectively, with 15 bases between them.

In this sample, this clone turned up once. CDR3 loop: CASSFAGVGTGELFF. In nucleotides, the CDR3 is TGTGCCAGCAGCTTCGCGGGAGTTGGGACCGGGGAGCTGTTTTTT. The rearrangement joins TRBV11-2 to TRBJ2-2; 7 bases match TRBD2. The junction had 6 bases not matched to a gene; V was cut back by 3 bases and J by 5 bases. The CDR3 extends over 15 amino acids. Germline values: CDR1 SGHAT, CDR2 FQNNGV.

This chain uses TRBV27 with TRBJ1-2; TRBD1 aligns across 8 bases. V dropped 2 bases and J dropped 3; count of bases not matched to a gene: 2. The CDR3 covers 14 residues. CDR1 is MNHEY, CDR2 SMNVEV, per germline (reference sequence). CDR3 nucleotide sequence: TGTGCCAGCAGTTTAGAGGACAGGGACTATGGCTACACCTTC. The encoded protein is CASSLEDRDYGYTF.

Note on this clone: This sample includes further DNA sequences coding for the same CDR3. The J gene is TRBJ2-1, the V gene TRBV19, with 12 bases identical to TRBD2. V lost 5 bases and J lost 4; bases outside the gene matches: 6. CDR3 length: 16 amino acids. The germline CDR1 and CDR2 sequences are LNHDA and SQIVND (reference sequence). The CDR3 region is CASSSRLAGAYNEQFF. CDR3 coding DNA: TGTGCCAGTAGTTCACGACTAGCGGGAGCGTACAATGAGCAGTTCTTC.

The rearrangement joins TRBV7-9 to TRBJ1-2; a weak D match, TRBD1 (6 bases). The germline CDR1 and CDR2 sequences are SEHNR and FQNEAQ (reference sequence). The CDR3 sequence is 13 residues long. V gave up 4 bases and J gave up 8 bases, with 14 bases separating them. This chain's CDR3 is CASSSRTGSGYTF. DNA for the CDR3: TGTGCCAGCAGCTCTCGCACAGGGAGCGGCTACACCTTC.

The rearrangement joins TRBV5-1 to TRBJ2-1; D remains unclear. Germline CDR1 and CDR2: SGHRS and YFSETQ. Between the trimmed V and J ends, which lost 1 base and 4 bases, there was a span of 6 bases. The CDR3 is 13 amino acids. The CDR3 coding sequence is TGCGCCAGCAGCTTGTTAACATACAATGAGCAGTTCTTC. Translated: CASSLLTYNEQFF.

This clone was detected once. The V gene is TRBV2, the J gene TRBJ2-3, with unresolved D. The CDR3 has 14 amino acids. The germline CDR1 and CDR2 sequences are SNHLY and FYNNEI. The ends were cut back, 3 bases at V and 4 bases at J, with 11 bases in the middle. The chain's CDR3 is CASSDGRSADTQYF. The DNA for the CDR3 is TGTGCCAGCAGTGACGGGCGTTCTGCAGATACGCAGTATTTT.

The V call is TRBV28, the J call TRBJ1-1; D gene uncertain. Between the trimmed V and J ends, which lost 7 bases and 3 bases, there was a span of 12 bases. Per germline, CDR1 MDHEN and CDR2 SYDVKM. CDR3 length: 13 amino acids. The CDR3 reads CASTLDTYTEAFF. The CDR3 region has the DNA TGTGCCAGCACCCTCGACACTTACACTGAAGCTTTCTTT.

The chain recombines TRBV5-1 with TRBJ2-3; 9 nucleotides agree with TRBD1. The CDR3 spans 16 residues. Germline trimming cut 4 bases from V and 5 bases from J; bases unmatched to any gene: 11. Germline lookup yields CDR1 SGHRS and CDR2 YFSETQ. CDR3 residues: CASSINGQGLLDTQYF. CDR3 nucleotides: TGCGCCAGCAGCATAAATGGACAGGGGTTGCTAGATACGCAGTATTTT.

CDR3 amino acids: CASSATGTGNYEQYF. In DNA form, the CDR3 reads TGTGCCAGCAGTGCGACCGGGACAGGGAACTACGAGCAGTACTTC. V is TRBV28 and J is TRBJ2-7; 9 nucleotides agree with TRBD1. This CDR3 has 15 residues. Trimming cost V 5 bases and J 3 bases; bases outside gene matches: 8. The germline V gene encodes CDR1 MDHEN and CDR2 SYDVKM.